This is a list of T cell receptor beta chains from one sample in a study of cytotoxic CD8 clonotypes in ibrutinib-treated CLL. TCRdb's table, derived via immunoSEQ multiplex PCR, lists solely in-frame clones and lacks some. The profile shows 20,000 to 25,000 clones, 65% to 75% of them singletons. This sample comprised PBMCs, obtained after 24 months of ibrutinib treatment. The receptors were sampled from a human donor with chronic lymphocytic leukemia. CDR3s include the opening cysteine and the closing phenylalanine or tryptophan. D genes are given only for firm matches. Clone sizes are given selectively: once, few, many, or a class where the clone is expanded.

>TRBJ2-1|TRBD1|-|TRBV5-4
CASSSPRDRERNNEQFF
TGTGCCAGCAGCTCTCCTAGGGACAGGGAGAGGAACAATGAGCAGTTCTTC
>TRBJ2-5|TRBD1|-|TRBV6-1
CASSEQSGGETQYF
TGTGCCAGCAGTGAACAATCAGGGGGAGAGACCCAGTACTTC
>TRBJ1-2|-|-|TRBV4-1
CASSQQGNYGYTF
TGCGCCAGCAGCCAACAGGGGAACTATGGCTACACCTTC
>TRBJ2-7|TRBD1|-|TRBV2
CASNWDSLSYEQYF
TGTGCCAGCAATTGGGACAGCCTCTCCTACGAGCAGTACTTC
>TRBJ2-7|TRBD1|-|TRBV5-4
CASSLPRPWDRVYEQYF
TGTGCCAGCAGCTTACCCCGGCCCTGGGACAGGGTTTACGAGCAGTACTTC
>TRBJ1-3|TRBD1|-|TRBV19
CASSRDSLSGNTIYF
TGTGCCAGTAGCCGGGACAGCCTCTCTGGAAACACCATATATTTT
>TRBJ2-5|-|-|TRBV9
CASSGGSTQETQYF
TGTGCCAGCAGCGGGGGGTCCACCCAAGAGACCCAGTACTTC
>TRBJ1-3|-|-|TRBV5-1
CASSLGIPSGNTIYF
TGCGCCAGCAGCTTGGGGATACCCTCTGGAAACACCATATATTTT
>TRBJ1-4|-|medium-sized|TRBV30
CAWGRDGEKLFF
TGTGCCTGGGGTAGGGACGGTGAAAAACTGTTTTTT
>TRBJ2-1|-|-|TRBV18
CASSSGRGSPGDEQFF
TGTGCCAGCTCATCTGGAAGAGGTAGCCCCGGCGATGAGCAGTTCTTC
>TRBJ1-4|-|-|TRBV7-9
CASSPRGANEKLFF
TGTGCCAGCAGTCCCAGGGGCGCTAATGAAAAACTGTTTTTT
>TRBJ2-5|-|-|TRBV29-1
CSVDKVGQQTQYF
TGCAGCGTTGATAAGGTGGGGCAACAGACCCAGTACTTC
>TRBJ2-3|-|-|TRBV11-2
CASSGGIGFNTDTQYF
TGTGCCAGCAGCGGGGGGATTGGGTTTAACACAGATACGCAGTATTTT
>TRBJ2-7|-|-|TRBV27
CASSGGDEQYF
TGTGCCAGCAGCGGGGGCGACGAGCAGTACTTC
>TRBJ1-2|-|-|TRBV5-4
CASSLDQANYGYTF
TGTGCCAGCAGCTTGGACCAGGCTAACTATGGCTACACCTTC
>TRBJ2-1|TRBD2|once|TRBV18
CASSSGAGGSGNEQFF
TGTGCCAGCTCAAGCGGTGCGGGGGGTTCCGGGAATGAGCAGTTCTTC
>TRBJ2-1|TRBD2|-|TRBV19
CASTMGGGAYNEQFF
TGTGCCAGTACTATGGGGGGAGGGGCCTACAATGAGCAGTTCTTC
>TRBJ2-7|TRBD1|-|TRBV5-6
CASSFGGQASYF
TGTGCCAGCAGCTTTGGCGGACAGGCCTCGTACTTC
>TRBJ2-2|TRBD2|-|TRBV6-1
CASSEGSGGVTGELFF
TGTGCCAGCAGTGAGGGTAGCGGGGGGGTTACCGGGGAGCTGTTTTTT
>TRBJ2-1|-|-|TRBV5-1
CASRVSSYNEQFF
TGCGCCAGCCGGGTAAGCTCCTACAATGAGCAGTTCTTC
>TRBJ1-3|-|-|TRBV7-6
CASSTDSLSGNTIYF
TGTGCCAGCAGCACCGACAGCCTCTCTGGAAACACCATATATTTT
>TRBJ2-7|-|-|TRBV4-2
CASSQERGRHEQYF
TGTGCCAGCAGCCAAGAACGAGGGAGGCACGAGCAGTACTTC
>TRBJ1-2|-|few|TRBV6-1
CASSTPRQIYGYTF
TGTGCCAGCAGTACCCCGCGGCAGATCTATGGCTACACCTTC
>TRBJ1-2|-|-|TRBV27
CASSLKWARENYGYTF
TGTGCCAGCAGTTTGAAGTGGGCACGAGAAAACTATGGCTACACCTTC